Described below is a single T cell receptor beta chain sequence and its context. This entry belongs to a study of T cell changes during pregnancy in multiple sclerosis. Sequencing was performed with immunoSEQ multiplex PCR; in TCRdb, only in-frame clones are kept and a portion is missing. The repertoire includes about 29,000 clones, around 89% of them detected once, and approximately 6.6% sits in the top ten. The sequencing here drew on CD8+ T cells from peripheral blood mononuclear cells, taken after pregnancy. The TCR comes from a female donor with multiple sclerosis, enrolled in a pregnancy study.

The CDR3, as DNA: TGCAGCTCCTGGACTAGCGGTTACAATGAGCAGTTCTTC. Residues: CSSWTSGYNEQFF. The chain has TRBV29-1 and TRBJ2-1; 10 bases match TRBD2. V lost 8 bases to trimming and J lost 4 bases; unmatched junction nucleotides: 5. The V gene's germline CDR1 is SQVTM and CDR2 ANQGSEA. CDR3 length: 13 residues.